Detailed here is one TCR beta chain. Its antigen is currently unknown. The data were taken from a study of T cell repertoires in cytomegalovirus infection. J lost 7 bases, V lost 4 bases, and 5 bases had no gene match. This CDR3 comprises 14 residues. TCRdb re-called the reads with MiXCR, one entry per CDR3 protein. The table has about 770,000 distinct CDR3 sequences, 25% to 30% seen once. The starting material was cultured CD8+ T cells from PBMCs, obtained from culture after CMV antigen stimulation. The receptor was derived from a human donor in good health (CMV status not recorded). Some clones in this sample may be carry-over from other donors' samples. The genes are TRBV12-3 or TRBV12-4 and TRBJ2-1; 9 nucleotides agree with TRBD1. CDR3 loop: CASSSAGTGNEQFF. The CDR3, as DNA: TGTGCCAGCAGTTCCGCCGGGACAGGGAATGAGCAGTTCTTC.